This TCR beta chain was sequenced in a study of shared clonotypes between healthy human individuals. Everyone who donated was a Caucasian adult who lived in Nashville, Tennessee. CD45RO+ cells went into CD8 memory alongside CCR7-negative CD45RA+ TemRA cells. Genomic DNA per cell subset filled all wells of several immunoSEQ plates. TCRdb's copy holds only in-frame clones and misses some; the assay was immunoSEQ multiplex PCR. Altogether 85,000 to 100,000 clones are present, around two thirds being singletons, with the ten largest covering 35% to 55%. V shed 7 bases and J 11 bases; nucleotides not matched to a gene: 8. CDR1 is MNHEY, CDR2 SMNVEV, per germline (reference sequence). CDR3 length: 15 residues.

The specimen was memory CD8+ T cells sorted from blood. As for subset: CD45RO+ cells pooled with CCR7-negative TemRA cells. The sequence was obtained from a man aged 25 to 40 in good health. V usage is TRBV27 and J usage is TRBJ2-1; 16 bases align to TRBD2. CDR3 in DNA: TGTGCCAGCAAAGGAAAGGGACTAGCGGGAGGGAAGCAGTTCTTC. Protein product: CASKGKGLAGGKQFF.